These 16 T cell receptor beta chains share one sample of origin, sequenced in a study of blood T cells in healthy people across ages. A second PCR of roughly 6 to 12 cycles used a sample-barcoded 5' primer and a J-beta primer mix. TCRdb ran MiXCR on the 5' RACE reads and lists one entry per CDR3 protein. Among some 760,000 distinct CDR3 sequences listed, about 25% were seen once. The sample was also reused in another study, on T cells of mothers and their children.

Sequenced material: blood. Receptor source: a boy between 10 and 17 years old in good health.

The chain recombines TRBV7-9 with TRBJ2-7; TRBD2 might be the D (6 bases). Germline CDR1 reads SEHNR; CDR2 reads FQNEAQ (reference sequence). The CDR3 consists of 13 residues. Trimming cost V 5 bases and J 5 bases, with 13 bases left between them. CDR3 sequence reads: CASSDRDSNEQYF. The CDR3 coding sequence is TGTGCCAGCAGCGACCGGGACTCGAACGAGCAGTACTTC.

The V and J genes are TRBV9 and TRBJ2-5; TRBD1 matches 8 bases. Germline CDR1 reads SGDLS; CDR2 reads YYNGEE. After removal of 0 bases from V and 3 bases from J, the junction contained 7 bases not matched to a gene. The CDR3 is 16 residues long. Here the CDR3 DNA reads TGTGCCAGCAGCGTAGCCATTAAGACAGGGGAAGAGACCCAGTACTTC. Encoded protein: CASSVAIKTGEETQYF.

This rearrangement joins TRBV3-1 to TRBJ2-1; 14 nucleotides line up with TRBD2. With V trimmed by 3 bases and J by 5 bases, 3 bases remained unmatched. This CDR3 comprises 16 residues. Looked up from germline, CDR1 is LGHDT and CDR2 is YNNKEL (reference sequence). CDR3 nucleotides: TGTGCCAGCAGCCAGCCGGGACTAGCGGGGGACAATGAGCAGTTCTTC. Translating gives CASSQPGLAGDNEQFF.

V gene TRBV29-1 combines with J gene TRBJ1-5; D gene uncertain. CDR1 is SQVTM and CDR2 is ANQGSEA in the germline V gene. The CDR3 is 13 amino acids. The V end was cut by 4 bases, the J end by 0 bases, with 7 bases between. CDR3 sequence: CSVATLSNQPQHF. The CDR3 DNA sequence: TGCAGCGTTGCTACTCTTAGCAATCAGCCCCAGCATTTT.

This clonotype has ten or more counts. The chain recombines TRBV25-1 with TRBJ1-6, with D tentatively TRBD1 (5 bases). The CDR3 is 14 residues long. V was pared by 6 bases and J by 6 bases, with 12 bases between. Germline V gives CDR1 MGHDK, CDR2 SYGVNS. The CDR3 region has the DNA TGTGCCAGCAGGCTGACAGAAACTAATTCACCCCTCCACTTT. Its translation: CASRLTETNSPLHF.

This clonotype was recorded a few times. The gene calls are TRBV7-9 and TRBJ1-2; 7 bases match TRBD1. There are 15 residues in the CDR3. CDR1 and CDR2 (germline): SEHNR, FQNEAQ (reference sequence). Trimming cost V 3 bases and J 11 bases; bases outside gene matches: 15. CDR3 amino acids: CASSLVRRQGARYTF. As DNA, the CDR3 is TGTGCCAGCAGCTTGGTCCGGCGACAGGGCGCCCGGTACACCTTC.

The chain has TRBV5-1 and TRBJ2-4; 9 positions match TRBD1. Germline lookup yields CDR1 SGHRS and CDR2 YFSETQ. V gave up 0 bases and J gave up 1 base; unmatched junction bases: 5. The CDR3 totals 17 residues. The CDR3 here is CASSLVWTGDAKNIQYF. The CDR3 coding sequence is TGCGCCAGCAGCTTGGTTTGGACAGGGGACGCCAAAAACATTCAGTACTTC.

Comments on this clonotype: The junction does not match germline at one end; this may be a read error. This chain joins TRBV24-1 and TRBJ2-2; D possibly corresponds to TRBD2 (6 bases). This CDR3 region has 14 residues. Germline CDR1 is KGHDR and CDR2 is SFDVKD. The CDR3 DNA follows: TGTGCCACCAGTGATCCGGGACTCACCGGGGAGCCGTTTTTT. This encodes CATSDPGLTGEPFF.

This clonotype was recorded a few times. A read error may produce the germline difference seen at one junction end. The rearrangement joins TRBV6-6 to TRBJ1-2; D unresolved. This CDR3 is built from 12 residues. Per the germline V gene, CDR1 is MNHNY and CDR2 is SVGAGI (reference sequence). The CDR3 spells CASSYNGDGCTF. Here the CDR3 DNA reads TGTGCCAGCAGTTATAACGGGGATGGCTGCACCTTC.

The table lists this clonotype with a few counts. V and J are TRBV4-3 and TRBJ1-5; TRBD1 aligns across 7 bases. The V gene end was trimmed by 0 bases and the J gene end by 4 bases; junction bases not matched to a gene: 9. This CDR3 has 17 amino acids. Germline V lookup: CDR1 LGHNA, CDR2 YSLEER. CDR3 sequence (DNA): TGCGCCAGCAGCCAAGATGTTTTCAGGGGGGGGAATCAGCCCCAGCATTTT. The encoded protein is CASSQDVFRGGNQPQHF.

This clonotype was counted a few times. The rearrangement joins TRBV10-3 to TRBJ1-4; D gene uncertain. The length of the CDR3 is 16 residues. The germline V and J ends were trimmed by 8 bases and 5 bases, with 21 bases remaining between them. Germline assignment: CDR1 ENHRY and CDR2 SYGVKD. CDR3 protein: CAIGSSRRDSNEKLFF. The CDR3 nucleotides are TGTGCCATCGGCTCTAGTCGCCGGGATTCGAATGAAAAACTGTTTTTT.

The chain carries TRBV12-3 or TRBV12-4 and TRBJ1-6, with 7 positions matching TRBD1. The CDR3 runs to 13 residues. V lost 3 bases, J lost 11 bases, and 4 bases stayed unmatched. In DNA form, the CDR3 reads TGTGCCAGCAGTTTGGACAGGATGGCACCCCTCCACTTT. Its translation: CASSLDRMAPLHF.

This clonotype was counted between two and nine times. The junction departs from germline at one end; a sequencing error may be responsible. This rearrangement joins TRBV11-2 to TRBJ2-7, with 13 bases fitting TRBD2. Germline V gives CDR1 SGHAT, CDR2 FQNNGV. The CDR3 has 16 amino acids. CDR3: CASSASGLAGAHEQYF. The CDR3 DNA sequence: TGTGCTAGCAGCGCCAGCGGACTAGCGGGAGCCCACGAGCAGTACTTC.

The chain uses TRBV18 and TRBJ2-1; TRBD2 agrees at 10 bases. Trimming removed 6 bases from V and 8 bases from J; junction bases left unmatched: 25. Germline V gene lookup returns CDR1 KGHSH and CDR2 LQKENI. This CDR3 is 20 amino acids long. The CDR3: CASSYVARDRAGGPNDEQFF. In DNA, the CDR3 is TGTGCCAGCTCCTACGTCGCGAGGGATCGAGCGGGGGGGCCTAACGATGAGCAGTTCTTC.

With respect to this clonotype: This may be a read error, as it is one base from a much larger clone. The V gene is TRBV7-9, the J gene TRBJ2-7, with D perhaps matching TRBD1 (5 bases). The CDR3 covers 13 residues. CDR1 and CDR2 (germline): SEHNR, FQNEAQ (reference sequence). Trimming took 1 base from V and 3 from J, leaving 7 bases between them. CDR3 nucleotide sequence: TGTGCCAGCAGCTTAGTGGACAACTACGAGCAGTACTTC. Protein product: CASSLVDNYEQYF.

The table lists this clonotype with a few counts. J is TRBJ1-3 and V is TRBV29-1, with unresolved D. Per germline, CDR1 SQVTM and CDR2 ANQGSEA. V dropped 5 bases and J dropped 0 bases, with 8 bases sitting between them. The CDR3 runs to 13 residues. The CDR3 protein is CSVRYNSGNTIYF. The CDR3 region has the DNA TGCAGCGTTCGATATAACTCTGGAAACACCATATATTTT.